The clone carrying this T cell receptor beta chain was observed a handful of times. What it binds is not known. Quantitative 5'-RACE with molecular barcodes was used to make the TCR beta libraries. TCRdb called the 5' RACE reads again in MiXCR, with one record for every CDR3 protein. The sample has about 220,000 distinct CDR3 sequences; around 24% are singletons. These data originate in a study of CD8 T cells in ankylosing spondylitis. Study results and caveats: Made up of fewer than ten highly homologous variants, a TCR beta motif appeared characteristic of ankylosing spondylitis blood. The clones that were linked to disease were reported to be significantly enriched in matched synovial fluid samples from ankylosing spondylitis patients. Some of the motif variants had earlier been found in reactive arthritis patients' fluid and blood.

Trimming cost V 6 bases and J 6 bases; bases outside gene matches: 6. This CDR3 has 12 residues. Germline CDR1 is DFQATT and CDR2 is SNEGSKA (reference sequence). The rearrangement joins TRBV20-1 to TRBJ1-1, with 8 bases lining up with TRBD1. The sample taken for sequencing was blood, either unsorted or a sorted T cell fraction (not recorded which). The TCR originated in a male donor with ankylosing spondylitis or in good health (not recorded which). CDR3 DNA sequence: TGCAGTGCCGGACAGGGAGGGTCTGAAGCTTTCTTT. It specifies CSAGQGGSEAFF.